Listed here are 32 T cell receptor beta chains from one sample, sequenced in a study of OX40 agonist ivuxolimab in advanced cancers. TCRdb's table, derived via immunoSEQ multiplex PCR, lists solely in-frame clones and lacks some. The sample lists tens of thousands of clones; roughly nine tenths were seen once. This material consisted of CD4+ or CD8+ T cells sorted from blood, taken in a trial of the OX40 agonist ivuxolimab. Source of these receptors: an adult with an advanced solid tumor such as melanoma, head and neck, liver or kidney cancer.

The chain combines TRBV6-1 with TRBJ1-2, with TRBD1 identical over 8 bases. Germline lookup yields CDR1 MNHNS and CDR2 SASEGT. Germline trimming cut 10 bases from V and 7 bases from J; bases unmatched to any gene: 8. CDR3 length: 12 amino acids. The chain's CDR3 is CATGQGGFGYTF. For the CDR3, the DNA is TGTGCCACAGGACAGGGAGGCTTTGGCTACACCTTC.

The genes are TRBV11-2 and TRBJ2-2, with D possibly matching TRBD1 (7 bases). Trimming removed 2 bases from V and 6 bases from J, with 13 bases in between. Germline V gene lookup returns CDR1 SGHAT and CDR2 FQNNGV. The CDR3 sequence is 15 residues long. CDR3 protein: CASSLRQGEAGELFF. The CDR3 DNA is TGTGCCAGCAGCTTAAGGCAGGGGGAGGCCGGGGAGCTGTTTTTT.

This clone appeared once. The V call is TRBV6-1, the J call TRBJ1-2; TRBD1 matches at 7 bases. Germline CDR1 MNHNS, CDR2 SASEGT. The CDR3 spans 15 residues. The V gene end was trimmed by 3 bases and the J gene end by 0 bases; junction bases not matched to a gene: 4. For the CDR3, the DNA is TGTGCCAGCAGTGAGGCAGGGGGACCTAACTATGGCTACACCTTC. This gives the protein CASSEAGGPNYGYTF.

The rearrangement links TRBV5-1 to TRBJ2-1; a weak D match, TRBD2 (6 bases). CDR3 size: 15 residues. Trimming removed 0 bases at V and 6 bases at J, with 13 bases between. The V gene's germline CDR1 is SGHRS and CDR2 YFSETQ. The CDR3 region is CASSLGALATNEQFF. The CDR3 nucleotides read TGCGCCAGCAGCTTGGGGGCGCTAGCGACCAATGAGCAGTTCTTC.

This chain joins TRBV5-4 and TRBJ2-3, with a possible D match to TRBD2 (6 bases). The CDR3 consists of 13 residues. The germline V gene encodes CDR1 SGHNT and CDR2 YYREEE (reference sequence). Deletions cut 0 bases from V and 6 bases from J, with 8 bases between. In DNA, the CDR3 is TGTGCCAGCAGCTTGGTGGGGACTGATACGCAGTATTTT. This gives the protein CASSLVGTDTQYF.

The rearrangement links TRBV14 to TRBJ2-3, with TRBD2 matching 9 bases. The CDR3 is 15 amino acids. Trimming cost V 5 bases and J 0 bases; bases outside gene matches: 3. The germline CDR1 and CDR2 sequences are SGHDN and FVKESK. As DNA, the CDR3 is TGTGCCAGCAGCAGACTAGCGGATAGCACAGATACGCAGTATTTT. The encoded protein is CASSRLADSTDTQYF.

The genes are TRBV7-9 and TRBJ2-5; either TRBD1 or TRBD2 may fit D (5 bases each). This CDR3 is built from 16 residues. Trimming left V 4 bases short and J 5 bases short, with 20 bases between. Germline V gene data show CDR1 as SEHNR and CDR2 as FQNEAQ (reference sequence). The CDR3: CASSSLSGTQRETQYF. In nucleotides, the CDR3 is TGTGCCAGCAGCTCGCTATCCGGGACCCAAAGGGAGACCCAGTACTTC.

Here the CDR3 reads CASSLVSGNYGYTF. The CDR3 region has the DNA TGCGCCAGCAGCTTGGTATCGGGTAACTATGGCTACACCTTC. V gene TRBV5-1 combines with J gene TRBJ1-2, with unresolved D. Trimming took off 0 bases at V and 1 base at J, with 7 bases between the two ends. The CDR3 runs 14 residues. CDR1 is SGHRS, CDR2 YFSETQ, per germline.

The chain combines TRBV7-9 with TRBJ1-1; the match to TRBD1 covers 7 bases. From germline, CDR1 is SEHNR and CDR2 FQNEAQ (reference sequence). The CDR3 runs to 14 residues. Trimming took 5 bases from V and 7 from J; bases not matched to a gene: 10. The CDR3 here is CASSQIGTAVEAFF. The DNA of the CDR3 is TGTGCCAGCAGCCAGATAGGGACAGCGGTTGAAGCTTTCTTT.

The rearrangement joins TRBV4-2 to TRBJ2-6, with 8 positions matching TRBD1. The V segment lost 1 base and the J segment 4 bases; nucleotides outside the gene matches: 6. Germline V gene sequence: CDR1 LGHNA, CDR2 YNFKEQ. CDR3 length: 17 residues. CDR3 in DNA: TGTGCCAGCAGCCAAGCCTCAGGGGGCGCCGGGGCCAACGTCCTGACTTTC. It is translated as CASSQASGGAGANVLTF.

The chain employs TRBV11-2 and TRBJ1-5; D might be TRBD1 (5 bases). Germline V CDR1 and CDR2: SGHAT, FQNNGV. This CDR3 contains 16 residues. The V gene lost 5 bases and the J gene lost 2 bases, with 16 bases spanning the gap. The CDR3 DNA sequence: TGTGCCAGCAGCCCAGCGGGGGGGATAGGCAATCAGCCCCAGCATTTT. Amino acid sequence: CASSPAGGIGNQPQHF.

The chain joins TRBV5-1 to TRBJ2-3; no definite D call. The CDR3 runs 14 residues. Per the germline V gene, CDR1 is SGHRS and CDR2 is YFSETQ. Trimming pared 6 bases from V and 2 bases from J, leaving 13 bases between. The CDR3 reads CASMAEGPTDTQYF. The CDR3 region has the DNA TGCGCCAGCATGGCGGAAGGCCCCACAGATACGCAGTATTTT.

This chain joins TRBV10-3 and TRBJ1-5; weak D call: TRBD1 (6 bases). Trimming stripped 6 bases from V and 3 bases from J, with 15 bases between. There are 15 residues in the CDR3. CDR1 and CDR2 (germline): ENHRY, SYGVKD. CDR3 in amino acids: CAIRREGDSNQPQHF. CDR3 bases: TGTGCCATCAGGCGGGAGGGGGATTCCAATCAGCCCCAGCATTTT.

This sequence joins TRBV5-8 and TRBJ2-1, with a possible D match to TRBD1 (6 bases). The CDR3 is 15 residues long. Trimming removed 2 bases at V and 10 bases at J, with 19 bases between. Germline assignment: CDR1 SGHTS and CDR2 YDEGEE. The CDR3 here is CASSFEGGRGWEQFF. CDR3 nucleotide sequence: TGTGCCAGCAGCTTCGAGGGTGGCAGGGGATGGGAGCAGTTCTTC.

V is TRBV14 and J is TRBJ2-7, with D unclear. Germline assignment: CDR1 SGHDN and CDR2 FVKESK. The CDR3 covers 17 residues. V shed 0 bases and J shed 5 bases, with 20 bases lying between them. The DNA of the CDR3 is TGTGCCAGCAGCCAAGATTCCTTTTGGGCGGCAACCCACGAGCAGTACTTC. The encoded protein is CASSQDSFWAATHEQYF.

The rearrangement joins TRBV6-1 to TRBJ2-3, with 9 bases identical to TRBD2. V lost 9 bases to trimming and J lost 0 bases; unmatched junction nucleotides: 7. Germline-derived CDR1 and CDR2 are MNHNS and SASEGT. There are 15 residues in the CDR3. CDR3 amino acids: CASGPSGGSTDTQYF. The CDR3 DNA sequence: TGTGCCAGTGGACCCAGCGGGGGGAGCACAGATACGCAGTATTTT.

As DNA, the CDR3 is TGTGCCAGCAGCCGAGATACGAACACTGAAGCTTTCTTT. It encodes CASSRDTNTEAFF. The chain couples TRBV7-6 to TRBJ1-1; no reliable D call. This CDR3 has 13 amino acids. Germline V gene lookup returns CDR1 SGHVS and CDR2 FNYEAQ. V was cut by 5 bases and J by 1 base, with 8 bases left in between.

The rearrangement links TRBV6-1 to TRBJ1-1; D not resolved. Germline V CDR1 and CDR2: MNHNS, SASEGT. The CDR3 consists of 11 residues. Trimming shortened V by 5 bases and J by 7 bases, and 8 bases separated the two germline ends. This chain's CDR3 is CASSSDGEAFF. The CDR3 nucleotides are TGTGCCAGCAGTTCGGACGGTGAAGCTTTCTTT.

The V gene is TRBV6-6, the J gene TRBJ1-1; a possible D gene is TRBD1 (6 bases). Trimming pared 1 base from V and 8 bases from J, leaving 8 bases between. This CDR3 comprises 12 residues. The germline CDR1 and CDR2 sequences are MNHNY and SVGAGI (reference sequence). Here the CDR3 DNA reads TGTGCCAGCAGTTACTGGGGGCTGGAAGCTTTCTTT. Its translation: CASSYWGLEAFF.

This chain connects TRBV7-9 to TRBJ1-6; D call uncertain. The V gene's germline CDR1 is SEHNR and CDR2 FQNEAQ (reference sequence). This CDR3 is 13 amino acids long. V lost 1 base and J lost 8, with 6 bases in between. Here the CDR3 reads CASSLEPDSPLHF. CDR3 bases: TGTGCCAGCAGCTTAGAGCCGGATTCACCCCTCCACTTT.

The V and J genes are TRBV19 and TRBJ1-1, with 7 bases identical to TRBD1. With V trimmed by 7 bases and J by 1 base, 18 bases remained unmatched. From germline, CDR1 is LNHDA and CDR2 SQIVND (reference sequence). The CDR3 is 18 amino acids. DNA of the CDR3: TGTGCCAGTACCCTCGGAAGGGGGCGGACCATTACGAACACTGAAGCTTTCTTT. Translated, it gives CASTLGRGRTITNTEAFF.

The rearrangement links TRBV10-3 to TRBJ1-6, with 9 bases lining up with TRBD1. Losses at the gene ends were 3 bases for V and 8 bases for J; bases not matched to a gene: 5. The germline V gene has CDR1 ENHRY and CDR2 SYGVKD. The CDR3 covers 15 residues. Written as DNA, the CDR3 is TGTGCCATCAGTGATGGACAGGGGCAGGATTCACCCCTCCACTTT. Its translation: CAISDGQGQDSPLHF.

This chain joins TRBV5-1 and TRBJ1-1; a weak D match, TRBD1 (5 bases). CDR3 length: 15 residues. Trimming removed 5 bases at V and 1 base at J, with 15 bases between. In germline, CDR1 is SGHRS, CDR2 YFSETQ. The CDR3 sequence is CASRPLTAKNTEAFF. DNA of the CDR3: TGCGCCAGCAGGCCTTTGACAGCCAAGAACACTGAAGCTTTCTTT.

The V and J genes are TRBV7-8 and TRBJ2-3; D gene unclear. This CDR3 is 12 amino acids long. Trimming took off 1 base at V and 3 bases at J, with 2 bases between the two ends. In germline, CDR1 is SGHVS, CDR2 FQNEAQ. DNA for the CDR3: TGTGCCAGCAGCTTAGAGACAGATACGCAGTATTTT. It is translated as CASSLETDTQYF.

Here the CDR3 DNA reads TGTGCCAGCAGGGTAGGGACGGAGTCCTACGAGCAGTACTTC. It encodes CASRVGTESYEQYF. This rearrangement joins TRBV6-1 to TRBJ2-7; D possibly uses TRBD1 or TRBD2 (5 bases each). The CDR3 has 14 residues. Germline V gene data show CDR1 as MNHNS and CDR2 as SASEGT. Deletions cut 6 bases from V and 1 base from J, with 13 bases between.

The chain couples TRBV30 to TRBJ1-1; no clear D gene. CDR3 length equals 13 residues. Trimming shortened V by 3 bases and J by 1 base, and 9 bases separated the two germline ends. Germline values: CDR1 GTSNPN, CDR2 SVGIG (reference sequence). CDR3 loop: CAWSGPWNTEAFF. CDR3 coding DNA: TGTGCCTGGAGCGGCCCCTGGAACACTGAAGCTTTCTTT.

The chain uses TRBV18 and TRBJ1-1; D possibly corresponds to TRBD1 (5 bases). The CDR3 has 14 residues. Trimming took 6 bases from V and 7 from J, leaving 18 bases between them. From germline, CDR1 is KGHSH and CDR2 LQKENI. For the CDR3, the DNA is TGTGCCAGCTCCCTGAATTGGGGCGGACTTGAAGCTTTCTTT. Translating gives CASSLNWGGLEAFF.

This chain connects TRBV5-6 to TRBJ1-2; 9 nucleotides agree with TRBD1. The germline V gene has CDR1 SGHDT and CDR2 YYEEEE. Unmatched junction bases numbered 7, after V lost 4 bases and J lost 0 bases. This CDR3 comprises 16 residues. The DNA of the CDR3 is TGTGCCAGCAGCAGTCCAGACAGGGGGACTAACTATGGCTACACCTTC. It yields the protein CASSSPDRGTNYGYTF.

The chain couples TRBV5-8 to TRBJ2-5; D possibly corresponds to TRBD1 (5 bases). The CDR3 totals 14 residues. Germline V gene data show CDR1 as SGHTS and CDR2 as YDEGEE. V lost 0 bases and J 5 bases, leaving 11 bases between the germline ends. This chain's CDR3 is CASSLGGAEETQYF. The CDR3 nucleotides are TGTGCCAGCAGCTTGGGTGGGGCGGAGGAGACCCAGTACTTC.

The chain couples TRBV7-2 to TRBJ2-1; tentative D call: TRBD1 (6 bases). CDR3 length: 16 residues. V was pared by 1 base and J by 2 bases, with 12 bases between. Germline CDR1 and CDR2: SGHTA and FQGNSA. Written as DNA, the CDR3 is TGTGCCAGCAGCTTAGGTCGAGGGGGACCCTACAATGAGCAGTTCTTC. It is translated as CASSLGRGGPYNEQFF.

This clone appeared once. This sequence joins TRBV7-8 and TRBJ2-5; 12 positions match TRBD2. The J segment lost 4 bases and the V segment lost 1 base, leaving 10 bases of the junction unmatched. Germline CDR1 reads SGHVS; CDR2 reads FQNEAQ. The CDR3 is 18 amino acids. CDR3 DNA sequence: TGTGCCAGCAGCTTAGTATCTAGCGGGGGGGCCTTTGGAGAGACCCAGTACTTC. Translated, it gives CASSLVSSGGAFGETQYF.

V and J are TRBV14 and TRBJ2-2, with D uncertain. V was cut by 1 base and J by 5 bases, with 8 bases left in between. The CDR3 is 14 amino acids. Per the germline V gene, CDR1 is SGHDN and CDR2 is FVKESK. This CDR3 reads CASSQVPGTGELFF. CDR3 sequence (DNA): TGTGCCAGCAGCCAAGTACCTGGGACCGGGGAGCTGTTTTTT. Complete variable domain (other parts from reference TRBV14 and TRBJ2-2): EAGVTQFPSHSVIEKGQTVTLRCDPISGHDNLYWYRRVMGKEIKFLLHFVKESKQDESGMPNNRFLAERTGGTYSTLKVQPAELEDSGVYFCASSQVPGTGELFFGEGSRLTVL.